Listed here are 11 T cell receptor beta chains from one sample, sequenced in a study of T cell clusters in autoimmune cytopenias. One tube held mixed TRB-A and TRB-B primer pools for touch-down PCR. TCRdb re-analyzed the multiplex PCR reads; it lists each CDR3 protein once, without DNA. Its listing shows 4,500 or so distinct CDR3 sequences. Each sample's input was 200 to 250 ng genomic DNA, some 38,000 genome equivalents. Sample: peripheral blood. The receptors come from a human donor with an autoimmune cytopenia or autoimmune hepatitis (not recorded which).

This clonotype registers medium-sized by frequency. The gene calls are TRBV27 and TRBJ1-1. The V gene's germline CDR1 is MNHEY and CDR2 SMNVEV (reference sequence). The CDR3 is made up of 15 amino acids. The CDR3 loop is CASSPNSLKNTEAFF.

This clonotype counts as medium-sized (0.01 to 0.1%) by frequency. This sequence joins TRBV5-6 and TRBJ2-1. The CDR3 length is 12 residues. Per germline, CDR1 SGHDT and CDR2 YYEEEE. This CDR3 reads CASTLQRRKQFF. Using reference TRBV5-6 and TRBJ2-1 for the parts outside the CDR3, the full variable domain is DAGVTQSPTHLIKTRGQQVTLRCSPKSGHDTVSWYQQALGQGPQFIFQYYEEEERQRGNFPDRFSGHQFPNYSSELNVNALLLGDSALYLCASTLQRRKQFFGPGTRLTVL.

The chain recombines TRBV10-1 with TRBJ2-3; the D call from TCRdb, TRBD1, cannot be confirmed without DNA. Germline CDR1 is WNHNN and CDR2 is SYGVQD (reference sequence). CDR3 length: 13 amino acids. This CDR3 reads CAPRLSHTDTQYF.

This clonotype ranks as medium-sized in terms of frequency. The CDR3 sequence is CASSLGQGGGYTF. This sequence joins TRBV6-5 and TRBJ1-2; the TCRdb D gene call, TRBD1, has no DNA to confirm it. CDR1 and CDR2 from the germline V gene are MNHEY and SVGAGI. The CDR3 is 13 residues long.

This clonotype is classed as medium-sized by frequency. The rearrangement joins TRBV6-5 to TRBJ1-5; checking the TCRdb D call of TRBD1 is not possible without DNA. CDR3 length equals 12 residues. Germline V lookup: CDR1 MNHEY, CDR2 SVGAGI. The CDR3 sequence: CASGGGAQPQHF.

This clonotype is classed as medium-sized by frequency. The CDR3 sequence: CASTPGRAVNTGELFF. V is TRBV12-3 or TRBV12-4 and J is TRBJ2-2; the D call of TRBD2 rests on TCRdb alone, since no DNA is present to check it. The CDR3 runs to 16 residues.

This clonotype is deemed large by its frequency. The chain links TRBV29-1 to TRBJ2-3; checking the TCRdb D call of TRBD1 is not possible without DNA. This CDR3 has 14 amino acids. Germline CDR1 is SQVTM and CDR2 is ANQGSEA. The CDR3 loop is CSVVGAPSPDTQYF.

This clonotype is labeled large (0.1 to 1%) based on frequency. The CDR3 here is CSVTGSHEQFF. The chain employs TRBV29-1 and TRBJ2-1; TCRdb names TRBD1, which stays unverified in the absence of DNA. This CDR3 is 11 amino acids long. The V gene's germline CDR1 is SQVTM and CDR2 ANQGSEA.

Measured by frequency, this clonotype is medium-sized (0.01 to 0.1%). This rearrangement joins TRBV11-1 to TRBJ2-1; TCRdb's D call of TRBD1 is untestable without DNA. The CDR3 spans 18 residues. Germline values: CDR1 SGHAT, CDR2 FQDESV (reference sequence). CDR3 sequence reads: CASSPGQFSLSSYNEQFF. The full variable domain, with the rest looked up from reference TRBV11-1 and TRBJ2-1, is EAEVAQSPRYKITEKSQAVAFWCDPISGHATLYWYRQILGQGPELLVQFQDESVVDDSQLPKDRFSAERLKGVDSTLKIQPAELGDSAMYLCASSPGQFSLSSYNEQFFGPGTRLTVL.

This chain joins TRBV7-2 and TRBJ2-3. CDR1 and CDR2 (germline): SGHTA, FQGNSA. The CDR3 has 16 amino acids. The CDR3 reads CASSIRDIGSPNTQYF.

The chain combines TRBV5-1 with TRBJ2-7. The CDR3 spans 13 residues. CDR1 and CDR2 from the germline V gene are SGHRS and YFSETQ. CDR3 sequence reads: CASSLGQVYEQYF.